This TCR beta chain comes out of a study of siplizumab effects on memory and regulatory T cells. Study-wide findings and caveats: A naive or memory phenotype could not be assigned to roughly 75-96% of the proliferating CD4+ or CD8+ clones. Alloreactive sequences tracing back to unstimulated CD4+ memory cells were significantly reduced by siplizumab.

The assay was immunoSEQ multiplex PCR, and TCRdb's table has in-frame clones only and misses some. The sample has under 140,000 clones, roughly 92% seen once; the top ten hold 1% to 1.5%. V shed 4 bases and J 6 bases; nucleotides not matched to a gene: 5. The CDR3 covers 13 residues. CDR1 and CDR2 from the germline V gene are KGHSH and LQKENI. This clone came up once. What it binds is not known. The V gene is TRBV18, the J gene TRBJ2-7, with 8 bases matching TRBD2. The specimen was CD4+ T cells sorted from blood. The TCR sequence derives from a human donor in good health. The chain's CDR3 is CASSRGLAGEQYF. The CDR3 nucleotides are TGTGCCAGCTCACGCGGACTAGCTGGCGAGCAGTACTTC.